The next 30 T cell receptor beta chains were all read from a single sample in a study of blood T cell repertoires in COVID-19. Clones were read by immunoSEQ multiplex PCR, and TCRdb kept only the in-frame ones, dropping some. Here the sample spans roughly 140,000 clones, approximately 84% being singletons. Sequenced: PBMCs or T cells enriched from blood (not recorded which). These TCRs come from a woman aged 18 to 35 who had been exposed to COVID-19.

The chain couples TRBV27 to TRBJ1-1; tentatively, D is TRBD1 (6 bases). This CDR3 has 16 residues. Germline CDR1 is MNHEY and CDR2 is SMNVEV (reference sequence). Trimming cost V 2 bases and J 1 base, with 14 bases left between them. The CDR3 sequence is CASSLGTGSSNTEAFF. Written as DNA, the CDR3 is TGTGCCAGCAGTTTAGGTACAGGGTCTTCGAACACTGAAGCTTTCTTT.

This chain uses TRBV7-9 with TRBJ1-4; 9 nucleotides match TRBD1. Looked up from germline, CDR1 is SEHNR and CDR2 is FQNEAQ (reference sequence). Trimming cost V 8 bases and J 8 bases; bases outside gene matches: 9. This CDR3 has 14 amino acids. In DNA form, the CDR3 reads TGTGCCAGCTTCCGGACAGGGGCGCAGGAAAAACTGTTTTTT. This encodes CASFRTGAQEKLFF. The variable domain in full, completed from reference TRBV7-9 and TRBJ1-4, reads DTGVSQNPRHKITKRGQNVTFRCDPISEHNRLYWYRQTLGQGPEFLTYFQNEAQLEKSRLLSDRFSAERPKGSFSTLEIQRTEQGDSAMYLCASFRTGAQEKLFFGSGTQLSVL.

The V gene is TRBV6-1, the J gene TRBJ1-2, with 9 bases aligning to TRBD1. The CDR3 length is 15 residues. The V gene end was trimmed by 6 bases and the J gene end by 4 bases; junction bases not matched to a gene: 9. Germline assignment: CDR1 MNHNS and CDR2 SASEGT. The CDR3 DNA sequence: TGTGCCAGCAGAAGCAACAGGGGGCAAGGCTATGGCTACACCTTC. Protein product: CASRSNRGQGYGYTF.

V is TRBV5-1 and J is TRBJ2-1, with 12 bases fitting TRBD2. Germline-derived CDR1 and CDR2 are SGHRS and YFSETQ. The CDR3 consists of 15 residues. V trimming: 3 bases; J trimming: 7 bases; junction bases outside the gene matches: 5. In DNA form, the CDR3 reads TGCGCCAGCAGCTCGACTAGCGGGAGTGGGAATGAGCAGTTCTTC. This translates into CASSSTSGSGNEQFF.

This clone has more than one count but fewer than ten. The CDR3 reads CASSKLVGGVSTEAFF. The CDR3 DNA reads TGTGCCAGCAGCAAACTGGTGGGGGGGGTGAGCACTGAAGCTTTCTTT. The chain combines TRBV21-1 with TRBJ1-1. TRBV21-1 has pseudogene status. The CDR3 is 16 residues long.

This clone came up a few times. The chain links TRBV7-9 to TRBJ2-7; D perhaps matches TRBD1 (6 bases). Per germline, CDR1 SEHNR and CDR2 FQNEAQ (reference sequence). This CDR3 spans 14 amino acids. The V gene lost 3 bases and the J gene lost 7 bases, with 16 bases spanning the gap. The CDR3 here is CASSFTGGGREQYF. The CDR3 nucleotides read TGTGCCAGCAGCTTTACAGGTGGGGGCAGGGAGCAGTACTTC.

J is TRBJ1-5 and V is TRBV15; D perhaps matches TRBD1 (5 bases). Looked up from germline, CDR1 is LNHNV and CDR2 is YYDKDF (reference sequence). The germline V and J ends were trimmed by 1 base and 7 bases, with 14 bases remaining between them. The CDR3 is 15 residues long. CDR3 amino acids: CATSRVQGFGQPQHF. The CDR3 region has the DNA TGTGCCACCAGCAGAGTCCAGGGTTTCGGCCAGCCCCAGCATTTT.

This sequence joins TRBV9 and TRBJ2-7; tentative D call: TRBD1 (6 bases). Between the trimmed V and J ends, which lost 4 bases and 0 bases, there was a span of 11 bases. This CDR3 is built from 14 residues. From germline, CDR1 is SGDLS and CDR2 YYNGEE. The CDR3: CASSLGANSYEQYF. The DNA of the CDR3 is TGTGCCAGCAGCCTGGGGGCAAACTCCTACGAGCAGTACTTC.

CDR3 protein: CASSQDRRQGAGNQPQHF. In nucleotides, the CDR3 is TGCGCCAGCAGCCAAGATCGGAGACAGGGGGCCGGCAATCAGCCCCAGCATTTT. The chain links TRBV4-1 to TRBJ1-5; 10 nucleotides agree with TRBD1. Germline CDR1 is MGHRA and CDR2 is YSYEKL. V shed 0 bases, J shed 2 bases, and the junction held 7 bases outside the gene matches. CDR3 size: 18 residues.

The chain uses TRBV5-8 and TRBJ1-1; D is perhaps TRBD1 (5 bases). Germline V gives CDR1 SGHTS, CDR2 YDEGEE. The CDR3 spans 15 residues. V lost 1 base to trimming and J lost 4 bases, with 14 bases between them. The CDR3 DNA follows: TGTGCCAGCAGCTTGTTCGGGGGAGGTGGCACTGAAGCTTTCTTT. As protein: CASSLFGGGGTEAFF.

This clone was recorded only once. The chain employs TRBV24-1 and TRBJ2-5, with D tentatively TRBD1 (6 bases). The ends were cut back, 9 bases at V and 1 base at J, with 17 bases in the middle. Looked up from germline, CDR1 is KGHDR and CDR2 is SFDVKD. The CDR3 has 15 amino acids. CDR3 protein: CATSQTRGFQETQYF. CDR3 in DNA: TGTGCCACCTCTCAAACCAGGGGCTTCCAAGAGACCCAGTACTTC.

The CDR3 DNA sequence: TGCAGCGTTCGTGGGGCCCGGAATGAGCAGTTCTTC. This sequence encodes CSVRGARNEQFF. This chain links TRBV29-1 with TRBJ2-1, with a possible D match to TRBD1 (5 bases). Trimming shortened V by 5 bases and J by 7 bases, and 12 bases separated the two germline ends. This CDR3 contains 12 residues. Germline V gene sequence: CDR1 SQVTM, CDR2 ANQGSEA.

The V call is TRBV6-1, the J call TRBJ2-5; 7 bases fit TRBD2. The CDR3 consists of 14 residues. V shed 1 base, J shed 4 bases, and the junction held 3 bases outside the gene matches. From germline, CDR1 is MNHNS and CDR2 SASEGT. CDR3 sequence reads: CASSEGGTTETQYF. Written as DNA, the CDR3 is TGTGCCAGCAGTGAAGGTGGGACTACAGAGACCCAGTACTTC.

This chain uses TRBV10-2 with TRBJ2-7; 12 nucleotides agree with TRBD2. Germline V gene sequence: CDR1 WSHSY, CDR2 SAAADI. The junction had 1 base not matched to a gene; V was cut back by 7 bases and J by 3 bases. The CDR3 has 13 amino acids. CDR3 bases: TGCGCCAGCAAGACTAGCGGGAGCTACGAGCAGTACTTC. Protein sequence: CASKTSGSYEQYF.

This clone was seen only a few times. The rearrangement links TRBV15 to TRBJ2-7; a possible D gene is TRBD1 (6 bases). CDR1 and CDR2 (germline): LNHNV, YYDKDF (reference sequence). The V and J ends lost 3 bases and 5 bases respectively, with 14 bases between them. The CDR3 sequence is 14 residues long. The chain's CDR3 is CATSRGPAGDEQYF. The CDR3 region has the DNA TGTGCCACCAGCAGGGGACCCGCAGGGGACGAGCAGTACTTC.

The CDR3: CASSGNSGTSYNEQFF. In DNA form, the CDR3 reads TGTGCCAGCAGCGGAAACAGCGGGACCTCCTACAATGAGCAGTTCTTC. This chain links TRBV7-9 with TRBJ2-1; the match to TRBD2 covers 7 bases. Germline V gene sequence: CDR1 SEHNR, CDR2 FQNEAQ (reference sequence). This CDR3 comprises 16 residues. Losses at the gene ends were 5 bases for V and 0 bases for J; bases not matched to a gene: 7.

The chain recombines TRBV10-1 with TRBJ2-7; 7 nucleotides agree with TRBD2. Germline V CDR1 and CDR2: WNHNN, SYGVQD (reference sequence). The CDR3 is 15 amino acids. Unmatched junction bases numbered 18, after V lost 10 bases and J lost 6 bases. The CDR3 spells CANTNTSGKNREQYF. CDR3 nucleotides: TGCGCCAATACCAATACCAGCGGGAAAAACCGCGAGCAGTACTTC.

The J gene is TRBJ1-2, the V gene TRBV19, with D hard to call. The length of the CDR3 is 13 residues. The V end lost 7 bases, the J end lost 6 bases, and 15 bases lay between the germline ends. The V gene's germline CDR1 is LNHDA and CDR2 SQIVND (reference sequence). The CDR3 spells CASTGYSFNGYTF. The CDR3 DNA follows: TGTGCCAGTACGGGGTACAGCTTTAATGGCTACACCTTC.

Only a few counts were recorded for this clone. The chain joins TRBV11-2 to TRBJ1-3; D unresolved. CDR3 length: 13 amino acids. The V end lost 7 bases, the J end lost 3 bases, and 10 bases lay between the germline ends. Germline V gene sequence: CDR1 SGHAT, CDR2 FQNNGV. The CDR3 coding sequence is TGTGCCAGCATACGAGATTTTGGAAACACCATATATTTT. Translated: CASIRDFGNTIYF.

This sequence joins TRBV19 and TRBJ2-2; 12 bases map to TRBD2. The V segment lost 3 bases and the J segment 3 bases; nucleotides outside the gene matches: 14. There are 20 residues in the CDR3. Germline V gene sequence: CDR1 LNHDA, CDR2 SQIVND (reference sequence). DNA for the CDR3: TGTGCCAGTAGTATGGACGAGCTAGCGGGAGGGCCACACGACACCGGGGAGCTGTTTTTT. It translates to CASSMDELAGGPHDTGELFF.

V usage is TRBV9 and J usage is TRBJ2-1; the match to TRBD2 covers 8 bases. This CDR3 contains 16 residues. The germline V gene encodes CDR1 SGDLS and CDR2 YYNGEE. The trim removed 3 bases at V and 10 bases at J, leaving 15 bases unmatched. CDR3 loop: CASSAIRGSGMYEQFF. For the CDR3, the DNA is TGTGCCAGCAGCGCAATCCGGGGTAGCGGGATGTACGAGCAGTTCTTC.

The gene calls are TRBV7-3 and TRBJ2-1, with 15 nucleotides matching TRBD2. Germline-derived CDR1 and CDR2 are SGHTA and FQGTGA. J gave up 6 bases and V 5 bases, and 8 bases lay outside the gene matches. The CDR3 is made up of 17 amino acids. CDR3 DNA: TGTGCCAGCAGCCAAGATTCGGGACTAGCGGGAGGCAATGAGCAGTTCTTC. It is translated as CASSQDSGLAGGNEQFF.

This chain uses TRBV7-2 with TRBJ2-4; TRBD2 agrees at 7 bases. Germline-derived CDR1 and CDR2 are SGHTA and FQGNSA. Germline trimming cut 1 base from V and 3 bases from J; bases unmatched to any gene: 0. The CDR3 contains 14 residues. The CDR3 DNA follows: TGTGCCAGCAGCTTAGGGACTAGCAAAAACATTCAGTACTTC. It specifies CASSLGTSKNIQYF.

This chain links TRBV29-1 with TRBJ2-3; 7 nucleotides match TRBD2. V trimming: 3 bases; J trimming: 4 bases; junction bases outside the gene matches: 4. Germline lookup yields CDR1 SQVTM and CDR2 ANQGSEA. The length of the CDR3 is 13 residues. The CDR3 protein is CSVEGGSSDTQYF. CDR3 DNA sequence: TGCAGCGTTGAGGGCGGGAGCTCAGATACGCAGTATTTT.

CDR3 nucleotide sequence: TGTGCCAGCAGTCAGGGCCTCGGGGCCAACGTCCTGACTTTC. Translated: CASSQGLGANVLTF. The chain has TRBV2 and TRBJ2-6, with D perhaps matching TRBD1 (5 bases). This CDR3 spans 14 amino acids. Germline CDR1 reads SNHLY; CDR2 reads FYNNEI. V lost 5 bases and J lost 4, with 9 bases in between. Complete variable domain (other parts from reference TRBV2 and TRBJ2-6): EPEVTQTPSHQVTQMGQEVILRCVPISNHLYFYWYRQILGQKVEFLVSFYNNEISEKSEIFDDQFSVERPDGSNFTLKIRSTKLEDSAMYFCASSQGLGANVLTFGAGSRLTVL.

This chain joins TRBV20-1 and TRBJ1-1, with D perhaps matching TRBD1 (5 bases). The V end was cut by 3 bases, the J end by 1 base, with 12 bases between. CDR3 size: 14 residues. Per germline, CDR1 DFQATT and CDR2 SNEGSKA (reference sequence). CDR3 sequence reads: CSASRGDSNTEAFF. DNA of the CDR3: TGCAGTGCTAGTCGCGGGGACTCGAACACTGAAGCTTTCTTT.

This clone was seen a single time. The J gene is TRBJ1-2, the V gene TRBV5-1, with 7 bases identical to TRBD1. Germline V lookup: CDR1 SGHRS, CDR2 YFSETQ. The CDR3 runs 13 residues. V lost 3 bases, J lost 2 bases, and 1 base stayed unmatched. CDR3 sequence: CASSWDRNYGYTF. DNA of the CDR3: TGCGCCAGCAGCTGGGACAGAAACTATGGCTACACCTTC.

A note on this clone: This same CDR3 is encoded by further DNA sequences in the sample. V usage is TRBV28 and J usage is TRBJ1-3, with a possible D match to TRBD1 (5 bases). V was clipped by 11 bases and J by 0 bases, with 11 bases between them. The CDR3 covers 13 residues. Germline V gives CDR1 MDHEN, CDR2 SYDVKM. The CDR3 bases are TGTGCCTGGGGGGACCCCTCTGGAAACACCATATATTTT. It yields the protein CAWGDPSGNTIYF.

The chain employs TRBV6-5 and TRBJ2-2; tentatively, D is TRBD2 (6 bases). V shed 7 bases and J shed 7 bases, with 10 bases lying between them. CDR1 and CDR2 from the germline V gene are MNHEY and SVGAGI. The CDR3 is 12 amino acids. The CDR3 nucleotides are TGTGCCAGCAAGCAGGGAGGCGGGGAGCTGTTTTTT. This sequence encodes CASKQGGGELFF.

This clone was counted a single time. V gene TRBV6-5 combines with J gene TRBJ1-2; perhaps TRBD1 as D (6 bases). This CDR3 comprises 13 residues. Trimming took off 5 bases at V and 2 bases at J, with 9 bases between the two ends. Germline V gene sequence: CDR1 MNHEY, CDR2 SVGAGI. The CDR3 spells CASSPGHNYGYTF. CDR3 DNA sequence: TGTGCCAGCAGTCCGGGACACAACTATGGCTACACCTTC.